One and the same sample provided the 13 T cell receptor beta chains below, sequenced in a study of early T cells in non-severe SARS-CoV-2 infection. MiXCR, run by TCRdb on the 5' RACE reads, gives a single entry per CDR3 protein. Of around 86,000 distinct CDR3 sequences listed, approximately 15% are singletons. The sequenced sample was whole blood. These receptors came from an adult who was a healthcare worker with PCR-confirmed SARS-CoV-2 infection or an uninfected control (not recorded which).

The rearrangement joins TRBV12-3 or TRBV12-4 to TRBJ2-4; D ambiguous. V was cut by 4 bases and J by 1 base, with 8 bases left in between. The CDR3 spans 14 residues. The CDR3 protein is CASSSWAAKNIQYF. CDR3 DNA: TGTGCCAGCAGTTCTTGGGCCGCCAAAAACATTCAGTACTTC.

This clonotype was picked up many times. The V gene is TRBV27, the J gene TRBJ2-3; a possible D gene is TRBD1 (6 bases). This CDR3 has 14 amino acids. Looked up from germline, CDR1 is MNHEY and CDR2 is SMNVEV (reference sequence). V lost 8 bases and J 3 bases, leaving 15 bases between the germline ends. CDR3 sequence: CASGSRQGTDTQYF. The CDR3 DNA is TGTGCCAGCGGCTCCAGGCAGGGGACAGATACGCAGTATTTT.

This chain's CDR3 is CASSDVGNSPLHF. For the CDR3, the DNA is TGCGCCAGCAGTGATGTAGGGAATTCACCCCTCCACTTT. This chain uses TRBV10-2 with TRBJ1-6; no reliable D call. V lost 3 bases and J lost 7, with 7 bases in between. Looked up from germline, CDR1 is WSHSY and CDR2 is SAAADI. The CDR3 extends over 13 amino acids.

This clonotype has more than one count but fewer than ten. The chain combines TRBV20-1 with TRBJ1-6; 7 bases are a match to TRBD1. The CDR3 covers 13 residues. After removal of 3 bases from V and 5 bases from J, the junction contained 1 base not matched to a gene. Germline lookup yields CDR1 DFQATT and CDR2 SNEGSKA (reference sequence). CDR3 sequence reads: CSARGQNNSPLHF. CDR3 in DNA: TGCAGTGCTAGGGGACAGAATAATTCACCCCTCCACTTT.

Many counts were recorded for this clonotype. The chain combines TRBV19 with TRBJ2-2, with D perhaps TRBD2 (7 bases). The CDR3 has 17 amino acids. V was clipped by 11 bases and J by 1 base, with 23 bases between them. Germline CDR1 is LNHDA and CDR2 is SQIVND (reference sequence). CDR3 region: CAHQRGQRGRNTGELFF. The CDR3 coding sequence is TGTGCCCATCAACGGGGACAACGCGGGAGGAACACCGGGGAGCTGTTTTTT.

The sample holds a few counts of this clonotype. The rearrangement uses TRBV30 and TRBJ1-2; D might be TRBD1 (6 bases). The V end lost 0 bases, the J end lost 2 bases, and 10 bases lay between the germline ends. This CDR3 has 14 amino acids. The V gene's germline CDR1 is GTSNPN and CDR2 SVGIG (reference sequence). The CDR3 nucleotides are TGTGCCTGGAGTGTTAGCAGGGGAAACTATGGCTACACCTTC. Translating gives CAWSVSRGNYGYTF.

This clonotype appeared a few times. The V call is TRBV12-3 or TRBV12-4, the J call TRBJ2-6; D gene ambiguous. The length of the CDR3 is 18 residues. V was pared by 6 bases and J by 1 base, with 19 bases between. CDR3 bases: TGTGCCAGCAGGACGACACGAGTGGGTGAATCTGGGGCCAACGTCCTGACTTTC. Amino acids: CASRTTRVGESGANVLTF.

The chain recombines TRBV6-2 or TRBV6-3 with TRBJ2-7; no definite D call. V was pared by 6 bases and J by 5 bases, with 14 bases between. This CDR3 comprises 13 residues. Germline V gives CDR1 MNHEY, CDR2 SVGEGT. In nucleotides, the CDR3 is TGTGCCAGCAGCAACGTCCCAACCCACGAGCAGTACGTC. It specifies CASSNVPTHEQYV.

The chain recombines TRBV7-9 with TRBJ2-7, with 10 bases identical to TRBD2. This CDR3 contains 17 residues. Germline trimming cut 2 bases from V and 4 bases from J; bases unmatched to any gene: 11. The germline V gene encodes CDR1 SEHNR and CDR2 FQNEAQ (reference sequence). CDR3 protein: CASSLILERGGRYEQYV. CDR3 DNA: TGTGCCAGCAGCTTAATTTTGGAGCGGGGGGGCCGGTACGAGCAGTACGTC.

V usage is TRBV12-3 or TRBV12-4 and J usage is TRBJ1-2; TRBD1 might be the D (6 bases). CDR3 length equals 13 residues. The V and J ends lost 6 bases and 9 bases respectively, with 17 bases between them. CDR3 residues: CASRVTGAASYTF. CDR3 coding DNA: TGTGCCAGCAGGGTTACGGGGGCGGCTAGCTACACCTTC.

There are a few counts of this clonotype. V and J are TRBV6-4 and TRBJ2-1; no definite D call. Per germline, CDR1 MRHNA and CDR2 SNTAGT. The V gene lost 3 bases and the J gene lost 5 bases, with 8 bases spanning the gap. The CDR3 totals 13 residues. CDR3 region: CASSEEPNNEQFF. CDR3 sequence (DNA): TGTGCCAGCAGTGAGGAACCCAACAATGAGCAGTTCTTC.

V is TRBV6-1 and J is TRBJ2-7; perhaps TRBD2 as D (5 bases). V was clipped by 7 bases and J by 4 bases, with 14 bases between them. This CDR3 has 13 residues. Germline CDR1 is MNHNS and CDR2 is SASEGT. The CDR3, as DNA: TGTGCCAGCAAAGGAAGGACTGATTACGAGCAGTACGTC. It specifies CASKGRTDYEQYV.

The V and J genes are TRBV5-1 and TRBJ2-7; 8 bases are a match to TRBD1. Per the germline V gene, CDR1 is SGHRS and CDR2 is YFSETQ. Trimming cost V 4 bases and J 1 base; bases outside gene matches: 7. This CDR3 contains 15 residues. The CDR3 DNA is TGCGCCAGCAGCAGCCAACGGACAGGGTCCTACGAGCAGTACGTC. It is translated as CASSSQRTGSYEQYV.